This T cell receptor (beta chain) was documented in a study of response to subunit inactivated influenza vaccine. MiXCR was run by TCRdb on the RT-PCR reads, yielding one entry per CDR3 protein. The sample lists hundreds of thousands of distinct CDR3 sequences, over 25% occurring once. This CDR3 is 15 amino acids long. The germline V gene encodes CDR1 SGHNT and CDR2 YYREEE (reference sequence). J lost 7 bases, V lost 4 bases, and 7 bases had no gene match. This clonotype was counted between two and nine times. Sequences were derived from CD4+ T cells sorted from PBMCs, sampled around 5 days after vaccination. J is TRBJ2-1 and V is TRBV5-4; 11 nucleotides match TRBD1. The sequence came from a man aged 50 to 59 who received an inactivated influenza vaccine. The chain's CDR3 is CASSADRGRANEQFF. The CDR3 bases are TGTGCCAGCAGCGCGGACAGGGGGCGCGCGAATGAGCAGTTCTTC.